These 31 T cell receptor beta chains were all obtained from the same sample, sequenced in a study of shared clonotypes between healthy human individuals. Sequenced by immunoSEQ multiplex PCR; TCRdb stores in-frame clones only, minus some. The sample consists of some 1,100,000 clones, around 78% of them appearing once. Sequenced input: memory CD4+ T cells from PBMCs. Subset denoted: CD45RA-negative fraction. The receptors derive from a man between 18 and 29 years old in good health. Some clones in this sample may be carry-over from other donors' samples.

This chain joins TRBV25-1 and TRBJ1-6; D gene unclear. Germline CDR1 and CDR2: MGHDK and SYGVNS. The V end was cut by 3 bases, the J end by 7 bases, with 10 bases between. The CDR3 length is 14 residues. This CDR3 reads CASSEIWINSPLHF. As DNA, the CDR3 is TGTGCCAGCAGTGAGATCTGGATCAATTCACCCCTCCACTTT. Complete variable domain (other parts from reference TRBV25-1 and TRBJ1-6): EADIYQTPRYLVIGTGKKITLECSQTMGHDKMYWYQQDPGMELHLIHYSYGVNSTEKGDLSSESTVSRIRTEHFPLTLESARPSHTSQYLCASSEIWINSPLHFGNGTRLTVT.

This chain uses TRBV7-2 with TRBJ1-5; D perhaps matches TRBD1 (5 bases). The germline V gene has CDR1 SGHTA and CDR2 FQGNSA. The V end was cut by 5 bases, the J end by 5 bases, with 16 bases between. The CDR3 totals 15 residues. CDR3 residues: CASSPWGTADQPQHF. In nucleotides, the CDR3 is TGTGCCAGCAGCCCGTGGGGGACGGCGGATCAGCCCCAGCATTTT. Full variable domain (rest looked up from reference TRBV7-2 and TRBJ1-5): GAGVSQSPSNKVTEKGKDVELRCDPISGHTALYWYRQSLGQGLEFLIYFQGNSAPDKSGLPSDRFSAERTGGSVSTLTIQRTQQEDSAVYLCASSPWGTADQPQHFGDGTRLSIL.

This chain links TRBV28 with TRBJ2-7, with 8 bases matching TRBD1. Germline-derived CDR1 and CDR2 are MDHEN and SYDVKM. The V gene end was trimmed by 3 bases and the J gene end by 6 bases; junction bases not matched to a gene: 16. The CDR3 has 17 residues. The CDR3 nucleotides read TGTGCCAGCAGTTTCCCGAGGACAGGGAGAATATCGCGCGAGCAGTACTTC. It translates to CASSFPRTGRISREQYF.

The sample holds one count of this clone. The rearrangement joins TRBV28 to TRBJ1-2; possibly TRBD1 for D (5 bases). Trimming shortened V by 3 bases and J by 6 bases, and 20 bases separated the two germline ends. There are 16 residues in the CDR3. Germline assignment: CDR1 MDHEN and CDR2 SYDVKM. CDR3 sequence reads: CASSFVSRGVNNGYTF. In nucleotides, the CDR3 is TGTGCCAGCAGTTTTGTTTCGCGGGGCGTGAACAATGGCTACACCTTC.

J is TRBJ2-1 and V is TRBV4-1, with 10 bases aligning to TRBD1. The CDR3 has 15 residues. Unmatched junction bases numbered 7, after V lost 5 bases and J lost 6 bases. Looked up from germline, CDR1 is MGHRA and CDR2 is YSYEKL. The CDR3 spells CASSVDRGRRNEQFF. In DNA form, the CDR3 reads TGCGCCAGCAGCGTAGACAGGGGGCGACGCAATGAGCAGTTCTTC.

The J gene is TRBJ2-3, the V gene TRBV10-2; the D gene is possibly TRBD1 (5 bases). CDR3 size: 14 residues. V shed 2 bases and J shed 8 bases, with 14 bases lying between them. Germline CDR1 reads WSHSY; CDR2 reads SAAADI. CDR3 amino acids: CASSEGQGLGTQYF. In nucleotides, the CDR3 is TGCGCCAGCAGTGAGGGTCAGGGTCTTGGTACGCAGTATTTT.

The chain has TRBV4-1 and TRBJ1-1, with TRBD1 matching 8 bases. The CDR3 has 16 residues. Per the germline V gene, CDR1 is MGHRA and CDR2 is YSYEKL. J was trimmed by 1 base and V by 4 bases; bases with no gene match: 8. The CDR3 sequence: CASSRERGTGNTEAFF. DNA of the CDR3: TGCGCCAGCAGCCGCGAAAGAGGGACAGGGAACACTGAAGCTTTCTTT.

The rearrangement joins TRBV5-6 to TRBJ2-7, with TRBD1 matching 8 bases. Germline V gene sequence: CDR1 SGHDT, CDR2 YYEEEE. This CDR3 spans 16 amino acids. V was clipped by 4 bases and J by 1 base; unmatched bases: 10. The CDR3 bases are TGTGCCAGCAGCGACGGCAGGGGGCGGAATTCCTACGAGCAGTACTTC. It specifies CASSDGRGRNSYEQYF.

The rearrangement uses TRBV6-5 and TRBJ2-7; 9 nucleotides align to TRBD1. Germline V gives CDR1 MNHEY, CDR2 SVGAGI. The CDR3 length is 15 residues. V gave up 7 bases and J gave up 1 base; unmatched junction bases: 8. The CDR3 region is CASKMTGGHSYEQYF. The CDR3 DNA is TGTGCCAGCAAAATGACAGGGGGGCATTCCTACGAGCAGTACTTC.

This clone was picked up one time. The chain is built from TRBV9 and TRBJ2-5, with 7 bases aligning to TRBD2. Germline V lookup: CDR1 SGDLS, CDR2 YYNGEE. This CDR3 has 14 residues. V lost 4 bases and J lost 5; bases outside the gene matches: 8. CDR3 residues: CASSPSGRDETQYF. The DNA of the CDR3 is TGTGCCAGCAGCCCTAGTGGGAGGGATGAGACCCAGTACTTC.

The rearrangement links TRBV7-9 to TRBJ2-5; TRBD1 aligns across 8 bases. The V gene's germline CDR1 is SEHNR and CDR2 FQNEAQ (reference sequence). V was pared by 5 bases and J by 4 bases, with 9 bases of the junction left unmatched. The CDR3 length is 15 residues. Here the CDR3 reads CASSAGQGGGETQYF. The CDR3 DNA sequence: TGTGCCAGCAGCGCAGGACAGGGTGGCGGAGAGACCCAGTACTTC.

The J gene is TRBJ2-2, the V gene TRBV5-1; no definite D call. Germline V gene data show CDR1 as SGHRS and CDR2 as YFSETQ. V lost 4 bases to trimming and J lost 3 bases, with 10 bases between them. This CDR3 has 14 residues. The CDR3 loop is CASSTDGYTGELFF. The CDR3 DNA reads TGCGCCAGCAGCACGGACGGTTACACCGGGGAGCTGTTTTTT. The full variable domain, with the rest looked up from reference TRBV5-1 and TRBJ2-2, is KAGVTQTPRYLIKTRGQQVTLSCSPISGHRSVSWYQQTPGQGLQFLFEYFSETQRNKGNFPGRFSGRQFSNSRSEMNVSTLELGDSALYLCASSTDGYTGELFFGEGSRLTVL.

A few counts support this clone. The J gene is TRBJ1-2, the V gene TRBV14; 8 nucleotides agree with TRBD1. With 0 bases clipped from V and 8 bases from J, the junction kept 8 bases outside the gene matches. This CDR3 contains 15 residues. Germline lookup yields CDR1 SGHDN and CDR2 FVKESK. For the CDR3, the DNA is TGTGCCAGCAGCCAAGATTGGCAGGGGGCGGACGGCTACACCTTC. Its translation is CASSQDWQGADGYTF.

The chain has TRBV6-4 and TRBJ1-2; D gene unclear. Trimming removed 5 bases at V and 7 bases at J, with 11 bases between. This CDR3 region has 12 residues. Germline CDR1 MRHNA, CDR2 SNTAGT. The CDR3 DNA follows: TGTGCCAGCAGTCGGGATGGATCTGGCTACACCTTC. It codes for CASSRDGSGYTF.

About this clone itself: The same CDR3 is also encoded by other DNA sequences in this sample. The chain joins TRBV7-9 to TRBJ2-7; D possibly uses TRBD1 or TRBD2 (5 bases each). The CDR3 sequence is 13 residues long. V was clipped by 3 bases and J by 3 bases, with 9 bases between them. CDR1 is SEHNR and CDR2 is FQNEAQ in the germline V gene (reference sequence). The CDR3 DNA reads TGTGCCAGCAGCTTCCCTGGGGGCTACGAGCAGTACTTC. The encoded protein is CASSFPGGYEQYF.

This sequence joins TRBV28 and TRBJ2-7; D might be TRBD1 (5 bases). Trimming took 6 bases from V and 6 from J, leaving 27 bases between them. The length of the CDR3 is 17 residues. CDR1 and CDR2 from the germline V gene are MDHEN and SYDVKM. CDR3 sequence reads: CASRKPLVQGGSREQYF. In DNA form, the CDR3 reads TGTGCCAGCAGAAAACCACTTGTGCAGGGTGGGTCTCGCGAGCAGTACTTC. Using reference TRBV28 and TRBJ2-7 for the parts outside the CDR3, the full variable domain is DVKVTQSSRYLVKRTGEKVFLECVQDMDHENMFWYRQDPGLGLRLIYFSYDVKMKEKGDIPEGYSVSREKKERFSLILESASTNQTSMYLCASRKPLVQGGSREQYFGPGTRLTVT.

The chain uses TRBV28 and TRBJ1-1; D unresolved. V lost 7 bases and J lost 3, with 9 bases in between. Germline CDR1 MDHEN, CDR2 SYDVKM. This CDR3 contains 12 residues. The CDR3 DNA sequence: TGTGCCAGCAAACTGAGGTACACTGAAGCTTTCTTT. Translated: CASKLRYTEAFF.

The table lists this clone with a count of one. The chain has TRBV5-1 and TRBJ2-2, with D unclear. This CDR3 comprises 14 residues. Per germline, CDR1 SGHRS and CDR2 YFSETQ. Trimming took 1 base from V and 6 from J, leaving 10 bases between them. The DNA for the CDR3 is TGCGCCAGCAGCTTGATTCAGTTATCCGGGGAGCTGTTTTTT. It translates to CASSLIQLSGELFF.

The chain uses TRBV11-2 and TRBJ2-6; D uncertain. Trimming shortened V by 5 bases and J by 0 bases, and 2 bases separated the two germline ends. The germline V gene encodes CDR1 SGHAT and CDR2 FQNNGV. This CDR3 comprises 13 residues. CDR3 sequence reads: CASSHSGANVLTF. The CDR3, as DNA: TGTGCCAGCAGCCACTCTGGGGCCAACGTCCTGACTTTC. Filled out from reference TRBV11-2 and TRBJ2-6, the complete variable domain reads EAGVAQSPRYKIIEKRQSVAFWCNPISGHATLYWYQQILGQGPKLLIQFQNNGVVDDSQLPKDRFSAERLKGVDSTLKIQPAKLEDSAVYLCASSHSGANVLTFGAGSRLTVL.

The CDR3 loop reads CASSLVASPYEQYF. In nucleotides, the CDR3 is TGTGCCAGCAGCTTAGTTGCCAGCCCCTACGAGCAGTACTTC. V and J are TRBV11-2 and TRBJ2-7; no reliable D call. The CDR3 loop spans 14 amino acids. Germline loops: CDR1 SGHAT, CDR2 FQNNGV. V shed 1 base and J shed 2 bases, with 9 bases lying between them.

The chain links TRBV7-6 to TRBJ1-1, with D hard to call. The CDR3 has 13 residues. Trimming took 2 bases from V and 7 from J, leaving 11 bases between them. The germline V gene has CDR1 SGHVS and CDR2 FNYEAQ. The CDR3: CASSLFPEREAFF. The CDR3 region has the DNA TGTGCCAGCAGCTTATTTCCGGAACGTGAAGCTTTCTTT. Looking up the rest from reference TRBV7-6 and TRBJ1-1 gives the full variable domain: GAGVSQSPRYKVTKRGQDVALRCDPISGHVSLYWYRQALGQGPEFLTYFNYEAQQDKSGLPNDRFSAERPEGSISTLTIQRTEQRDSAMYRCASSLFPEREAFFGQGTRLTVV.

The V and J genes are TRBV28 and TRBJ1-2; D is undetermined. Trimming removed 5 bases from V and 0 bases from J, with 10 bases in between. CDR1 and CDR2 (germline): MDHEN, SYDVKM. The CDR3 contains 14 residues. The CDR3 DNA reads as TGTGCCAGCAGTAGTCCCGAGACTAACTATGGCTACACCTTC. It is translated as CASSSPETNYGYTF.

The chain employs TRBV27 and TRBJ2-2; TRBD1 matches 9 bases. CDR1 is MNHEY and CDR2 is SMNVEV in the germline V gene (reference sequence). J gave up 6 bases and V 0 bases, and 8 bases lay outside the gene matches. The CDR3 contains 17 residues. CDR3 residues: CASSLSYGTGSPGELFF. CDR3 bases: TGTGCCAGCAGTTTATCTTACGGGACAGGGTCCCCCGGGGAGCTGTTTTTT.

The chain links TRBV21-1 to TRBJ2-3; the listed D gene, TRBD2, was not tested against the DNA. TRBV21-1 is flagged as a pseudogene. There are 19 residues in the CDR3. CDR3 protein: CASSKAEGTSGSLPDTQYF. The CDR3 DNA reads as TGTGCCAGCAGCAAAGCGGAGGGAACTAGCGGGAGCCTCCCAGATACGCAGTATTTT.

The chain has TRBV28 and TRBJ2-1, with 9 positions matching TRBD1. The germline gives CDR1 MDHEN, CDR2 SYDVKM. Germline trimming cut 5 bases from V and 0 bases from J; bases unmatched to any gene: 5. The CDR3 sequence is 16 residues long. CDR3 protein: CASSQQGAPSYNEQFF. DNA for the CDR3: TGTGCCAGCAGTCAACAGGGGGCCCCCTCCTACAATGAGCAGTTCTTC.

There are a few counts of this clone. V and J are TRBV28 and TRBJ1-1, with a weak D call TRBD1 (5 bases). Germline values: CDR1 MDHEN, CDR2 SYDVKM. The CDR3 length is 13 residues. V lost 3 bases to trimming and J lost 7 bases, with 12 bases between them. The CDR3 reads CASSLVTGNEAFF. CDR3 coding DNA: TGTGCCAGCAGTTTGGTCACAGGCAATGAAGCTTTCTTT.

Here the CDR3 reads CASRRTDPYGYTF. In DNA form, the CDR3 reads TGTGCCAGCAGGAGAACAGATCCCTATGGCTACACCTTC. The V and J genes are TRBV6-6 and TRBJ1-2; D uncertain. Germline values: CDR1 MNHNY, CDR2 SVGAGI (reference sequence). Trimming cost V 6 bases and J 4 bases, with 12 bases left between them. The CDR3 totals 13 residues.

The chain couples TRBV6-1 to TRBJ1-2, with no clear D. This CDR3 spans 16 amino acids. The ends were cut back, 3 bases at V and 4 bases at J, with 18 bases in the middle. The germline V gene has CDR1 MNHNS and CDR2 SASEGT. The CDR3 nucleotides are TGTGCCAGCAGTGACCATATGGCGCTAACCTTCTATGGCTACACCTTC. Translation gives CASSDHMALTFYGYTF.

The gene calls are TRBV10-1 and TRBJ2-7, with a possible D match to TRBD2 (6 bases). Germline V gene data show CDR1 as WNHNN and CDR2 as SYGVQD (reference sequence). V was shortened by 8 bases and J by 9 bases, with 17 bases between the two germline ends. The CDR3 loop spans 12 amino acids. The CDR3 protein is CASYGRGRVQYF. In nucleotides, the CDR3 is TGCGCCAGCTATGGGCGGGGTAGAGTGCAGTACTTC.

A remark on this clone: The sample has other DNA sequences that encode this CDR3 too. The rearrangement joins TRBV5-1 to TRBJ1-1; the D is unclear. CDR1 is SGHRS, CDR2 YFSETQ, per germline. V was pared by 0 bases and J by 1 base, with 7 bases between. This CDR3 has 14 amino acids. CDR3 sequence (DNA): TGCGCCAGCAGCTTGGAGGGAGCGAACACTGAAGCTTTCTTT. As protein: CASSLEGANTEAFF.

This clone was counted a few times. The V call is TRBV2, the J call TRBJ2-4; the D call may be TRBD1 or TRBD2 (5 bases each). V lost 4 bases to trimming and J lost 10 bases, with 14 bases between them. There are 13 residues in the CDR3. Germline V CDR1 and CDR2: SNHLY, FYNNEI. CDR3 DNA: TGTGCCAGCAGTGGCGAGGGACGGGATATTCAGTACTTC. This sequence encodes CASSGEGRDIQYF. Based on the CDR3 plus reference TRBV2 and TRBJ2-4, the full variable domain is EPEVTQTPSHQVTQMGQEVILRCVPISNHLYFYWYRQILGQKVEFLVSFYNNEISEKSEIFDDQFSVERPDGSNFTLKIRSTKLEDSAMYFCASSGEGRDIQYFGAGTRLSVL.